One sample yielded the 6 T cell receptor beta chains listed below, sequenced in a study of blood T cell repertoires in COVID-19. Assay used: immunoSEQ multiplex PCR; TCRdb lists only in-frame clones, some missing. Among hundreds of thousands of clones, 90% were seen once, and the ten largest hold 3.5% to 4.5%. The sequenced material came from PBMCs or T cells enriched from blood (not recorded which). These receptors all come from a woman aged 18-35 years with acute COVID-19.

This rearrangement joins TRBV7-3 to TRBJ2-3, with 16 bases that match TRBD2. The germline gives CDR1 SGHTA, CDR2 FQGTGA. V lost 2 bases to trimming and J lost 4 bases; unmatched junction nucleotides: 12. The CDR3 contains 20 residues. The CDR3 reads CASSLEAGTSGRAQPDTQYF. Here the CDR3 DNA reads TGTGCCAGCAGCTTAGAAGCAGGGACTAGCGGGAGGGCCCAGCCAGATACGCAGTATTTT.

The chain is built from TRBV27 and TRBJ2-7, with TRBD2 identical over 7 bases. The CDR3 contains 14 residues. The V gene's germline CDR1 is MNHEY and CDR2 SMNVEV (reference sequence). V lost 8 bases, J lost 3 bases, and 10 bases stayed unmatched. CDR3 amino acids: CASGRALGRYEQYF. CDR3 DNA sequence: TGTGCCAGCGGGAGGGCCTTGGGGCGCTACGAGCAGTACTTC.

This sequence joins TRBV7-3 and TRBJ2-7; TRBD2 matches at 9 bases. V was pared by 5 bases and J by 5 bases, with 7 bases of the junction left unmatched. The germline V gene encodes CDR1 SGHTA and CDR2 FQGTGA. The CDR3 runs to 14 residues. The CDR3 coding sequence is TGTGCCAGCAGCCTTAGCGGGAGCCAGGACGAGCAGTACTTC. It codes for CASSLSGSQDEQYF.

The gene calls are TRBV5-1 and TRBJ2-2, with D uncertain. Germline V lookup: CDR1 SGHRS, CDR2 YFSETQ. The CDR3 extends over 15 amino acids. V was shortened by 5 bases and J by 3 bases, with 14 bases between the two germline ends. The CDR3 spells CASRQFVVYTGELFF. DNA of the CDR3: TGCGCCAGCAGACAATTTGTCGTTTACACCGGGGAGCTGTTTTTT.

The rearrangement links TRBV7-2 to TRBJ2-7; D ambiguous. With 2 bases removed from V and 0 bases from J, the gap between germline ends came to 8 bases. Germline values: CDR1 SGHTA, CDR2 FQGNSA. The CDR3 contains 14 residues. The CDR3 is CASSLLQNSYEQYF. In DNA form, the CDR3 reads TGTGCCAGCAGCTTATTACAGAACTCCTACGAGCAGTACTTC.

The V call is TRBV27, the J call TRBJ1-2; 8 nucleotides match TRBD1. The V segment lost 8 bases and the J segment 5 bases; nucleotides outside the gene matches: 16. The CDR3 is made up of 16 amino acids. CDR1 is MNHEY and CDR2 is SMNVEV in the germline V gene (reference sequence). CDR3 region: CASGPPFGTGGYGYTF. The CDR3, as DNA: TGTGCCAGCGGCCCACCGTTTGGAACAGGGGGGTATGGCTACACCTTC.